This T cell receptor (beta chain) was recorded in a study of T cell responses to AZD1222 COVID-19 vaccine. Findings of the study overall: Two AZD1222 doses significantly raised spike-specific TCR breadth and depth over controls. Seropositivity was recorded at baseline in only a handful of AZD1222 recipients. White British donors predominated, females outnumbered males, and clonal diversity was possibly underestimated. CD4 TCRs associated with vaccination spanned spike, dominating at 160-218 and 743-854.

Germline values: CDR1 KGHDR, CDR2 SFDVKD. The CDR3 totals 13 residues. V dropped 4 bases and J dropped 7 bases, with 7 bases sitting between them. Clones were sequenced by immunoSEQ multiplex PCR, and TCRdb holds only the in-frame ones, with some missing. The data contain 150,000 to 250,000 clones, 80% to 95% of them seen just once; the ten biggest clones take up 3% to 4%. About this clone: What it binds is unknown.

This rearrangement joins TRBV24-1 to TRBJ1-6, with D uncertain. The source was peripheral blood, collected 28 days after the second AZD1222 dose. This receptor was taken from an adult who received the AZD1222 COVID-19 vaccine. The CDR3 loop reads CATSDRVNSPLHF. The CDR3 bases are TGTGCCACCAGTGACCGAGTAAATTCACCCCTCCACTTT.